This note documents a single TCR beta chain sequence. Sequencing used immunoSEQ multiplex PCR; TCRdb keeps in-frame clones, though not all of them. The sample includes 35,000 to 40,000 clones, roughly 90% seen only once; the top ten take roughly 5.7%. The data belong to a study of T cell changes during pregnancy in multiple sclerosis. The sequenced sample was peripheral blood, obtained in the third trimester of pregnancy. This receptor was taken from a female donor in good health, enrolled as a control in a pregnancy study.

CDR3: CASIGGAGVPREQYF. In DNA form, the CDR3 reads TGCGCCAGTATTGGAGGGGCGGGGGTACCCCGGGAGCAGTACTTC. The chain combines TRBV10-2 with TRBJ2-7, with 7 nucleotides matching TRBD2. In germline, CDR1 is WSHSY, CDR2 SAAADI. With 9 bases clipped from V and 7 bases from J, the junction kept 18 bases outside the gene matches. This CDR3 has 15 residues.